This T cell receptor (beta chain) stems from a study of OX40 agonist ivuxolimab in advanced cancers. Study as a whole: Cohort: 65% to 90% men, mean age 60, aged about 20 to 79. Three patients responded partially, comprising one with hepatocellular carcinoma and two with cutaneous melanoma.

On this clone itself: What it binds is not known.

Trimming left V 5 bases short and J 5 bases short, with 18 bases between. The length of the CDR3 is 14 residues. The germline gives CDR1 SQVTM, CDR2 ANQGSEA. Using immunoSEQ multiplex PCR, the repertoire was profiled, and TCRdb retains in-frame clones only, with some absent. The table lists tens of thousands of clones, roughly nine tenths of them singletons. Study findings and constraints: CD4+ and CD8+ T cells in blood underwent clonal expansion by week 6 at 0.1 to 3.0 mg/kg.

Here the sequenced sample was CD4+ or CD8+ T cells sorted from blood, taken in a trial of the OX40 agonist ivuxolimab. The chain has TRBV29-1 and TRBJ1-1; a weak D match, TRBD1 (6 bases). This clonotype was obtained from an adult with an advanced solid tumor such as melanoma, head and neck, liver or kidney cancer. The CDR3 spells CSVKPPRGGTEAFF. The CDR3 DNA is TGCAGCGTTAAGCCTCCAAGGGGGGGGACTGAAGCTTTCTTT. Filled out from reference TRBV29-1 and TRBJ1-1, the complete variable domain reads SAVISQKPSRDICQRGTSLTIQCQVDSQVTMMFWYRQQPGQSLTLIATANQGSEATYESGFVIDKFPISRPNLTFSTLTVSNMSPEDSSIYLCSVKPPRGGTEAFFGQGTRLTVV.